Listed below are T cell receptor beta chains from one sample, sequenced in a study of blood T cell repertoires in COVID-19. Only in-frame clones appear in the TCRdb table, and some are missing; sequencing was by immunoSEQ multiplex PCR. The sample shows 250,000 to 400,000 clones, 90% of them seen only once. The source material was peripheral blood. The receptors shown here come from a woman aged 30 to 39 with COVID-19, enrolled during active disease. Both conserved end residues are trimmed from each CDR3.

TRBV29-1,SVLALAGTYNEQF
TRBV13,ASSESGNSYEQY
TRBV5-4,ASSLDYYEQY
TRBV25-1,ASSEGSGQETQY
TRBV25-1,ASSDSLRGVHGYT
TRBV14,ASSQALTYRVSEQY
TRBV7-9,ASSPGLAGDEQY
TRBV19,ASSRDRESGNTIY
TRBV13,ASSSTGTGANVLT
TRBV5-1,ASSDETGTGVYSPLH
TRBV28,ASSLGGQANTGELF
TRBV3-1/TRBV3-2,ASSQEQGRDTQY
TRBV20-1,SASSSGRAGNEQF
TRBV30,AWSRTGFSTEAF
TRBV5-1,ASSSRANSYEQY
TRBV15,ATSGEVGYGYT
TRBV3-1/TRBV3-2,ASTRQGYGELF
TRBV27,ASSSGRANTEAF
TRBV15,ATSRRTPGGRNEQF
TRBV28,ASSFPGTGPTEAF
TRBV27,ASSHRGEQY
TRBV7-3,ASSSLGSGANVLT
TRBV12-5,ASVSSGYNEQF
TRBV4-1,ASSLDSGAYYNEQF
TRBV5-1,ASSVSPGTGWDTIY
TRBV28,ASSLPGNLISTIY
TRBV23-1,ASSPDSYSNQPQH
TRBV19,ASSIDSWGDEKLF
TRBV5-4,ASSLGTQQGVQH
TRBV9,ASSPPGRGGGEKLF
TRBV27,ASSPMMTGRSEQY
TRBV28,ASSSSRSGRSYEQY
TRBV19,ASSIDPGPANQPQH
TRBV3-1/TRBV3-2,ASSQPGYGWGYT
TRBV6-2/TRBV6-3,ASSYPSGGTDTQY
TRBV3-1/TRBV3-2,ASSQVEFGRGYSYNEQF
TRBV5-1,ASSRGQGAETQY
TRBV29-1,SVEDRYRGYEQY
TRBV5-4,ASSLAGTPNEKLF
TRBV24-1,ATSDRTTGSYTGELF
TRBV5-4,ASSLRLEGNEQY
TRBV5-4,ASSLSQGQYEQY
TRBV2,ASSGDSDTQY
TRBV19,ASSILFGTGGGGYNEQF
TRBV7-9,ASSLGRDRGWKETQY
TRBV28,ASSLDRGNQPQH